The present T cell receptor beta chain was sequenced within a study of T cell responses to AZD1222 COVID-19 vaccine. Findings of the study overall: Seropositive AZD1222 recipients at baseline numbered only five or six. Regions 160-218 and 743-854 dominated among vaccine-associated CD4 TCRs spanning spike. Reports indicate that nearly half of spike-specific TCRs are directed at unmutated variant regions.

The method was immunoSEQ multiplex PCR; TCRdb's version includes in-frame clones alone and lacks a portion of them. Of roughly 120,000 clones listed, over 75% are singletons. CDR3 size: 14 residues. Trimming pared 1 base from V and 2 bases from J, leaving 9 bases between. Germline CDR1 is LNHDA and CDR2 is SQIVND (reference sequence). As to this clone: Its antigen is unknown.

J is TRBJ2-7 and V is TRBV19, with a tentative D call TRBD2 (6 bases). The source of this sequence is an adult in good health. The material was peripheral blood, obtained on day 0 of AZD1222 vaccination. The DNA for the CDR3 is TGTGCCAGTAGTATAGTTGGAGGGGCCTACGAGCAGTACTTC. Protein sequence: CASSIVGGAYEQYF.